Below, 20 T cell receptor beta chains from the same sample are listed, as sequenced in a study of shared clonotypes between healthy human individuals. Measured with immunoSEQ multiplex PCR; TCRdb has only the in-frame clones, and not every one. The profile shows 850,000 to 1,200,000 clones, under 80% of them singletons. What was sequenced was memory CD4+ T cells sorted from blood. Documented subset: CD45RA-negative fraction. All receptors come from a man between 18 and 29 years old in good health.

The chain has TRBV29-1 and TRBJ2-5, with 9 bases that match TRBD2. Germline trimming cut 7 bases from V and 4 bases from J; bases unmatched to any gene: 10. The CDR3 consists of 14 residues. Germline V gives CDR1 SQVTM, CDR2 ANQGSEA. CDR3 protein: CSAFQRGALETQYF. For the CDR3, the DNA is TGCAGCGCCTTCCAGCGGGGGGCACTAGAGACCCAGTACTTC.

The chain has TRBV2 and TRBJ1-5; TRBD1 aligns across 8 bases. Losses at the gene ends were 6 bases for V and 14 bases for J; bases not matched to a gene: 24. Germline lookup yields CDR1 SNHLY and CDR2 FYNNEI. CDR3 length: 17 amino acids. CDR3 sequence (DNA): TGTGCCAGCAGACTAGCGGGGGCGGGGACAGGAATTAACACCGAGCATTTT. It translates to CASRLAGAGTGINTEHF.

Note on this clone: A much larger clonotype is one base distant, so this may be a read error. The chain has TRBV7-8 and TRBJ1-6; TRBD1 is a possible D gene (6 bases). Trimming took off 4 bases at V and 7 bases at J, with 8 bases between the two ends. The V gene's germline CDR1 is SGHVS and CDR2 FQNEAQ. This CDR3 has 13 residues. The CDR3: CASSSGQNSPLHF. The CDR3 DNA sequence: TGTGCCAGCAGCTCCGGACAGAATTCACCCCTCCACTTT.

The chain is built from TRBV7-2 and TRBJ2-5; D ambiguous. The length of the CDR3 is 13 residues. Germline V gene sequence: CDR1 SGHTA, CDR2 FQGNSA. The V end was cut by 5 bases, the J end by 5 bases, with 12 bases between. The DNA of the CDR3 is TGTGCCAGCAGCCTGACCAGACGGGAGACCCAGTACTTC. This sequence encodes CASSLTRRETQYF.

This clone was detected many times. V gene TRBV5-1 combines with J gene TRBJ1-2, with 11 bases that match TRBD1. The V and J ends lost 3 bases and 7 bases, in that order; junction bases with no gene match: 8. The CDR3 has 15 residues. CDR1 and CDR2 from the germline V gene are SGHRS and YFSETQ. The CDR3 coding sequence is TGCGCCAGCAGCTCCGACCCGGGGACAGGGGGTGGCTACACCTTC. This gives the protein CASSSDPGTGGGYTF. Drawing the rest from reference TRBV5-1 and TRBJ1-2, the complete variable domain is KAGVTQTPRYLIKTRGQQVTLSCSPISGHRSVSWYQQTPGQGLQFLFEYFSETQRNKGNFPGRFSGRQFSNSRSEMNVSTLELGDSALYLCASSSDPGTGGGYTFGSGTRLTVV.

A few counts support this clone. Other DNA sequences in the sample encode the same CDR3. The genes are TRBV19 and TRBJ2-7; D is tentatively TRBD1 or TRBD2 (5 bases each). The CDR3 spans 11 residues. The germline V gene has CDR1 LNHDA and CDR2 SQIVND (reference sequence). V shed 5 bases and J shed 3 bases, with 5 bases lying between them. CDR3 protein: CASSGGYEQYF. As DNA, the CDR3 is TGTGCCAGTAGTGGGGGCTACGAGCAGTACTTC. The whole variable domain, filled in from reference TRBV19 and TRBJ2-7, reads DGGITQSPKYLFRKEGQNVTLSCEQNLNHDAMYWYRQDPGQGLRLIYYSQIVNDFQKGDIAEGYSVSREKKESFPLTVTSAQKNPTAFYLCASSGGYEQYFGPGTRLTVT.

The chain is built from TRBV5-6 and TRBJ2-5, with 7 bases matching TRBD1. J lost 4 bases, V lost 4 bases, and 7 bases had no gene match. Germline V lookup: CDR1 SGHDT, CDR2 YYEEEE. This CDR3 has 14 amino acids. In DNA, the CDR3 is TGTGCCAGCAGCCGCACGGACAGGTTAGAGACCCAGTACTTC. Protein: CASSRTDRLETQYF. Drawing the rest from reference TRBV5-6 and TRBJ2-5, the complete variable domain is DAGVTQSPTHLIKTRGQQVTLRCSPKSGHDTVSWYQQALGQGPQFIFQYYEEEERQRGNFPDRFSGHQFPNYSSELNVNALLLGDSALYLCASSRTDRLETQYFGPGTRLLVL.

The gene calls are TRBV29-1 and TRBJ2-6, with 8 bases aligning to TRBD1. J lost 0 bases, V lost 6 bases, and 7 bases had no gene match. Germline V gives CDR1 SQVTM, CDR2 ANQGSEA. The CDR3 spans 16 residues. The CDR3 is CSVQTGELSGANVLTF. The DNA of the CDR3 is TGCAGCGTGCAGACAGGGGAACTCTCTGGGGCCAACGTCCTGACTTTC.

The V gene is TRBV5-6, the J gene TRBJ2-1, with no clear D. Deletions cut 2 bases from V and 4 bases from J, with 7 bases between. The CDR3 contains 13 residues. Germline CDR1 and CDR2: SGHDT and YYEEEE. Here the CDR3 DNA reads TGTGCCAGCAGCTTACTGGGGTACAATGAGCAGTTCTTC. Its protein product is CASSLLGYNEQFF.

About this clone: Relative to the germline gene, one junction end is altered; a read error may explain this. The genes are TRBV4-1 and TRBJ2-4; D could derive from TRBD1 or TRBD2 (5 bases each). The germline gives CDR1 MGHRA, CDR2 YSYEKL. The CDR3 covers 16 residues. CDR3 sequence reads: CASSQEIGTVKIIQYF. The CDR3 nucleotides read TGCGCCAGCAGCCAAGAAATCGGGACGGTCAAAATCATTCAGTACTTC.

This chain connects TRBV5-4 to TRBJ2-3; D not certain. The ends were cut back, 7 bases at V and 0 bases at J, with 9 bases in the middle. The CDR3 contains 13 residues. The germline V gene encodes CDR1 SGHNT and CDR2 YYREEE (reference sequence). The CDR3 protein is CASGSISTDTQYF. CDR3 coding DNA: TGTGCCAGCGGGTCGATTAGCACAGATACGCAGTATTTT. The whole variable domain, filled in from reference TRBV5-4 and TRBJ2-3, reads ETGVTQSPTHLIKTRGQQVTLRCSSQSGHNTVSWYQQALGQGPQFIFQYYREEENGRGNFPPRFSGLQFPNYSSELNVNALELDDSALYLCASGSISTDTQYFGPGTRLTVL.

The chain recombines TRBV7-9 with TRBJ2-2; no firm D call. Per germline, CDR1 SEHNR and CDR2 FQNEAQ (reference sequence). Trimming removed 6 bases from V and 2 bases from J, with 7 bases in between. CDR3 size: 13 residues. The CDR3 protein is CASSSTNTGELFF. CDR3 DNA sequence: TGTGCCAGCAGTTCCACAAACACCGGGGAGCTGTTTTTT.

This chain links TRBV28 with TRBJ2-2, with 7 positions matching TRBD1. The CDR3 extends over 14 amino acids. CDR1 is MDHEN and CDR2 is SYDVKM in the germline V gene. J was trimmed by 5 bases and V by 7 bases; bases with no gene match: 7. CDR3 in amino acids: CASTTGEGTGELFF. DNA for the CDR3: TGTGCCAGCACTACAGGGGAAGGGACCGGGGAGCTGTTTTTT.

This clone was recorded at least ten times. The chain combines TRBV5-6 with TRBJ1-1; D is uncertain. The CDR3 is made up of 14 amino acids. Germline values: CDR1 SGHDT, CDR2 YYEEEE. Trimming removed 0 bases from V and 3 bases from J, with 9 bases in between. CDR3 in amino acids: CASSLANMDTEAFF. The CDR3 DNA follows: TGTGCCAGCAGCTTGGCCAATATGGACACTGAAGCTTTCTTT.

This clone was recorded once. The rearrangement joins TRBV7-9 to TRBJ2-5; D is uncertain. V shed 1 base and J shed 4 bases, with 10 bases lying between them. CDR3 size: 14 residues. Germline V gene data show CDR1 as SEHNR and CDR2 as FQNEAQ (reference sequence). CDR3 coding DNA: TGTGCCAGCAGCTTAGACCCGCTACGAGAGACCCAGTACTTC. Its translation is CASSLDPLRETQYF.

V usage is TRBV5-1 and J usage is TRBJ1-4; weak D call: TRBD1 (5 bases). From germline, CDR1 is SGHRS and CDR2 YFSETQ. Trimming stripped 0 bases from V and 8 bases from J, with 11 bases between. CDR3 size: 14 residues. This CDR3 reads CASSLGGTEEKLFF. CDR3 nucleotides: TGCGCCAGCAGCTTGGGCGGGACGGAAGAAAAACTGTTTTTT.

The rearrangement joins TRBV9 to TRBJ1-6; no reliable D call. This CDR3 comprises 16 residues. V lost 4 bases, J lost 0 bases, and 11 bases lay in between. Germline V gene data show CDR1 as SGDLS and CDR2 as YYNGEE. CDR3 DNA sequence: TGTGCCAGCAGCCCCCGGGCGGTCTCCTATAATTCACCCCTCCACTTT. Encoded protein: CASSPRAVSYNSPLHF.

The chain combines TRBV5-6 with TRBJ1-1, with TRBD1 identical over 9 bases. V lost 4 bases to trimming and J lost 10 bases; unmatched junction nucleotides: 5. The CDR3 sequence is 12 residues long. Germline V lookup: CDR1 SGHDT, CDR2 YYEEEE. DNA of the CDR3: TGTGCCAGCAGCCGAAGGACAGGGGTAGCTTTCTTT. The encoded protein is CASSRRTGVAFF.

The chain uses TRBV7-2 and TRBJ1-4, with D perhaps TRBD1 (5 bases). Germline assignment: CDR1 SGHTA and CDR2 FQGNSA. Trimming removed 1 base from V and 5 bases from J, with 8 bases in between. The CDR3 spans 14 residues. CDR3 sequence reads: CASSLETENEKLFF. DNA of the CDR3: TGTGCCAGCAGCTTAGAGACAGAGAATGAAAAACTGTTTTTT.

The rearrangement uses TRBV19 and TRBJ1-5; tentatively, D is TRBD1 (6 bases). The CDR3 totals 12 residues. Trimming stripped 7 bases from V and 6 bases from J, with 10 bases between. Germline V gives CDR1 LNHDA, CDR2 SQIVND (reference sequence). The CDR3 nucleotides read TGTGCCAGTACCGCAGGGGCTCAGCCCCAGCATTTT. It encodes CASTAGAQPQHF.